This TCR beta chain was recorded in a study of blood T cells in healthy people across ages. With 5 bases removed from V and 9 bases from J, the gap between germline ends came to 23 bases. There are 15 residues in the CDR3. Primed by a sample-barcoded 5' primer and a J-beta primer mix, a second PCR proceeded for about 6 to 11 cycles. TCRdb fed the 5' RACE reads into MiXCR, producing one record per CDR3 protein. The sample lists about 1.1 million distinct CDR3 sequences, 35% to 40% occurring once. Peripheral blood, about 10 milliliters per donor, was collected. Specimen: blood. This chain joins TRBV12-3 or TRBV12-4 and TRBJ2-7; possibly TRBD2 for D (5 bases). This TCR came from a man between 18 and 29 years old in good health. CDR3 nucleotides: TGTGCCAGCAGTCCGCGGGTGTCCATTGGAGTCGGGCAGTACTTC. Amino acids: CASSPRVSIGVGQYF.